The 25 T cell receptor beta chains presented below share a single source sample, sequenced in a study of cytomegalovirus exposure and HLA in healthy donors. PCR used 60 Vbeta primers and 13 Jbeta primers. TCRdb keeps only in-frame clones here, not all; method: immunoSEQ multiplex PCR. The sample records approximately 100,000 clones, roughly 70% being singletons. Source material: PBMCs. These receptors all come from a man between 35 and 55 years old in good health and CMV-seropositive.

Only a few counts were recorded for this clone. The chain carries TRBV5-1 and TRBJ2-1; D not certain. The length of the CDR3 is 16 residues. Germline V gene sequence: CDR1 SGHRS, CDR2 YFSETQ. Trimming stripped 1 base from V and 7 bases from J, with 18 bases between. The CDR3 bases are TGCGCCAGCAGCTTGTGGTTGACCACTACTCTTAATGAGCAGTTCTTC. It specifies CASSLWLTTTLNEQFF.

The chain combines TRBV7-2 with TRBJ2-6; 13 bases are shared with TRBD2. The CDR3 has 17 amino acids. Losses at the gene ends were 5 bases for V and 3 bases for J; bases not matched to a gene: 4. CDR1 is SGHTA, CDR2 FQGNSA, per germline. In DNA form, the CDR3 reads TGTGCCAGCAGCCTAGGACTAGCGGGAGTTGGGGCCAACGTCCTGACTTTC. This codes for CASSLGLAGVGANVLTF.

The gene calls are TRBV7-9 and TRBJ1-1, with D unclear. V gave up 8 bases and J gave up 0 bases, with 10 bases separating them. CDR1 and CDR2 (germline): SEHNR, FQNEAQ (reference sequence). CDR3 length: 13 residues. CDR3 sequence reads: CASPGRLNTEAFF. CDR3 coding DNA: TGTGCCAGCCCGGGGAGGCTGAACACTGAAGCTTTCTTT.

The chain combines TRBV6-1 with TRBJ1-5; maybe TRBD1 (5 bases). This CDR3 has 14 residues. V lost 1 base, J lost 8 bases, and 12 bases lay in between. Germline V gives CDR1 MNHNS, CDR2 SASEGT. The DNA for the CDR3 is TGTGCCAGCAGTGAAGGGGGGGGAAATAAGCCCCAGCATTTT. Its translation: CASSEGGGNKPQHF.

The table lists this clone with a few counts. This rearrangement joins TRBV29-1 to TRBJ1-2; D gene unclear. The CDR3 is made up of 11 amino acids. V was pared by 6 bases and J by 1 base, with 6 bases between. Germline CDR1 is SQVTM and CDR2 is ANQGSEA. CDR3 DNA sequence: TGCAGCGTGGCCATTAACTATGGCTACACCTTC. Its translation is CSVAINYGYTF. Full variable domain (outside the CDR3, taken from reference TRBV29-1 and TRBJ1-2): SAVISQKPSRDICQRGTSLTIQCQVDSQVTMMFWYRQQPGQSLTLIATANQGSEATYESGFVIDKFPISRPNLTFSTLTVSNMSPEDSSIYLCSVAINYGYTFGSGTRLTVV.

This rearrangement joins TRBV29-1 to TRBJ2-3; 9 nucleotides agree with TRBD1. The CDR3 has 14 amino acids. Germline CDR1 SQVTM, CDR2 ANQGSEA. J gave up 6 bases and V 4 bases, and 8 bases lay outside the gene matches. The CDR3 reads CSVVDRGVQDTQYF. The CDR3, as DNA: TGCAGCGTTGTAGACAGGGGGGTCCAGGATACGCAGTATTTT.

This rearrangement joins TRBV20-1 to TRBJ2-5; unclear D gene. Germline loops: CDR1 DFQATT, CDR2 SNEGSKA (reference sequence). The CDR3 is 9 residues long. This CDR3 is CSPEESQYF. DNA of the CDR3: TGCAGCCCAGAGGAGTCCCAGTACTTC.

The chain couples TRBV9 to TRBJ2-1; 9 nucleotides agree with TRBD2. CDR1 is SGDLS, CDR2 YYNGEE, per germline. CDR3 length equals 14 residues. J lost 4 bases, V lost 3 bases, and 2 bases had no gene match. The CDR3 DNA sequence: TGTGCCAGCAGCGACGGACTAGCGTACAATGAGCAGTTCTTC. This gives the protein CASSDGLAYNEQFF. The complete variable domain, with remaining parts taken from reference TRBV9 and TRBJ2-1, reads DSGVTQTPKHLITATGQRVTLRCSPRSGDLSVYWYQQSLDQGLQFLIQYYNGEERAKGNILERFSAQQFPDLHSELNLSSLELGDSALYFCASSDGLAYNEQFFGPGTRLTVL.

The gene calls are TRBV28 and TRBJ1-1, with TRBD1 matching 7 bases. J gave up 0 bases and V 1 base, and 5 bases lay outside the gene matches. CDR1 MDHEN and CDR2 SYDVKM come from the germline V gene. This CDR3 is built from 16 residues. This chain's CDR3 is CASSLFWGQMNTEAFF. CDR3 nucleotides: TGTGCCAGCAGTTTATTTTGGGGACAGATGAACACTGAAGCTTTCTTT.

The chain is built from TRBV19 and TRBJ1-1, with D unresolved. Germline V lookup: CDR1 LNHDA, CDR2 SQIVND (reference sequence). V dropped 4 bases and J dropped 1 base, with 4 bases sitting between them. The CDR3 loop spans 12 amino acids. In DNA, the CDR3 is TGTGCCAGTAGTAGAGGGAACACTGAAGCTTTCTTT. Encoded protein: CASSRGNTEAFF.

The CDR3 reads CASSGGVDLETQYF. The DNA for the CDR3 is TGCGCCAGCAGCGGTGGGGTGGACTTAGAGACCCAGTACTTC. The chain has TRBV5-1 and TRBJ2-5, with a tentative D call TRBD2 (5 bases). Germline CDR1 SGHRS, CDR2 YFSETQ. This CDR3 has 14 residues. V shed 4 bases and J shed 4 bases, with 14 bases lying between them.

V is TRBV19 and J is TRBJ1-2; tentatively, D is TRBD1 (6 bases). The CDR3 is 14 amino acids. Between the trimmed V and J ends, which lost 2 bases and 6 bases, there was a span of 13 bases. Germline lookup yields CDR1 LNHDA and CDR2 SQIVND (reference sequence). The CDR3 coding sequence is TGTGCCAGTAGTATACAGGGAGGGGGTGATGGCTACACCTTC. It yields the protein CASSIQGGGDGYTF.

The V call is TRBV27, the J call TRBJ2-7; D may be TRBD2 (6 bases). Germline V gene sequence: CDR1 MNHEY, CDR2 SMNVEV (reference sequence). CDR3 length: 13 amino acids. The V end was cut by 0 bases, the J end by 4 bases, with 7 bases between. The CDR3 region has the DNA TGTGCCAGCAGTTTATCGGGGGGTTACGAGCAGTACGTC. This encodes CASSLSGGYEQYV.

The chain joins TRBV19 to TRBJ2-1; D perhaps matches TRBD2 (6 bases). Germline V gene lookup returns CDR1 LNHDA and CDR2 SQIVND (reference sequence). V was shortened by 10 bases and J by 4 bases, with 20 bases between the two germline ends. This CDR3 has 15 residues. The CDR3 here is CATLDRETSYNEQFF. The CDR3 DNA reads as TGTGCCACCCTAGATCGGGAGACGAGTTACAATGAGCAGTTCTTC.

This chain uses TRBV5-6 with TRBJ2-7; the match to TRBD1 covers 9 bases. After removal of 4 bases from V and 4 bases from J, the junction contained 6 bases not matched to a gene. Per germline, CDR1 SGHDT and CDR2 YYEEEE. The CDR3 loop spans 14 amino acids. The CDR3 DNA is TGTGCCAGCAGCCACTGGGACAGGGCATACGAGCAGTACTTC. Protein product: CASSHWDRAYEQYF. Supplemented by reference TRBV5-6 and TRBJ2-7, the full variable domain reads DAGVTQSPTHLIKTRGQQVTLRCSPKSGHDTVSWYQQALGQGPQFIFQYYEEEERQRGNFPDRFSGHQFPNYSSELNVNALLLGDSALYLCASSHWDRAYEQYFGPGTRLTVT.

The chain couples TRBV7-9 to TRBJ1-5; no clear D. Per germline, CDR1 SEHNR and CDR2 FQNEAQ (reference sequence). V was cut by 2 bases and J by 3 bases, with 11 bases left in between. This CDR3 has 15 amino acids. The DNA of the CDR3 is TGTGCCAGCAGCTTATCCGCAGGCGACAATCAGCCCCAGCATTTT. This sequence encodes CASSLSAGDNQPQHF.

The chain recombines TRBV5-6 with TRBJ2-1; TRBD1 matches at 9 bases. Looked up from germline, CDR1 is SGHDT and CDR2 is YYEEEE. This CDR3 comprises 14 residues. With V trimmed by 4 bases and J by 4 bases, 3 bases remained unmatched. DNA of the CDR3: TGTGCCAGCAGCAAGGACAGGGGTTACAATGAGCAGTTCTTC. Residues: CASSKDRGYNEQFF. Supplemented by reference TRBV5-6 and TRBJ2-1, the full variable domain reads DAGVTQSPTHLIKTRGQQVTLRCSPKSGHDTVSWYQQALGQGPQFIFQYYEEEERQRGNFPDRFSGHQFPNYSSELNVNALLLGDSALYLCASSKDRGYNEQFFGPGTRLTVL.

The chain couples TRBV2 to TRBJ2-7, with D possibly TRBD1 on 6 matching bases. The CDR3 length is 14 residues. The ends were cut back, 5 bases at V and 4 bases at J, with 15 bases in the middle. CDR1 is SNHLY and CDR2 is FYNNEI in the germline V gene. CDR3 nucleotides: TGTGCCAGCAGTCCAGAGGGCAGGGGTTACGAGCAGTACGTC. Its translation is CASSPEGRGYEQYV.

This chain joins TRBV6-6 and TRBJ1-2; 7 bases agree with TRBD1. V lost 8 bases and J lost 0; bases outside the gene matches: 6. The CDR3 contains 14 residues. The germline V gene encodes CDR1 MNHNY and CDR2 SVGAGI (reference sequence). CDR3 DNA: TGTGCCAGCGGGCACAGGGGAGCTAACTATGGCTACACCTTC. Translating it yields CASGHRGANYGYTF.

The V gene is TRBV5-1, the J gene TRBJ1-1; D possibly corresponds to TRBD1 (6 bases). Germline CDR1 SGHRS, CDR2 YFSETQ. Trimming left V 4 bases short and J 1 base short, with 8 bases between. The CDR3 totals 13 residues. The CDR3 DNA sequence: TGCGCCAGCAGCGGGGGGGCGAACACTGAAGCTTTCTTT. The encoded protein is CASSGGANTEAFF.

The V gene is TRBV9, the J gene TRBJ2-1, with 13 bases matching TRBD2. Germline assignment: CDR1 SGDLS and CDR2 YYNGEE. V shed 0 bases and J 5 bases; nucleotides not matched to a gene: 5. CDR3 size: 17 residues. CDR3 residues: CASSVAGTSGINNEQFF. Written as DNA, the CDR3 is TGTGCCAGCAGCGTAGCTGGGACTAGCGGGATCAACAATGAGCAGTTCTTC.

In its sample, this clone was seen a few times. CDR3 in amino acids: CASSSDRSGSYEQYV. Here the CDR3 DNA reads TGTGCCAGCAGTTCCGACAGAAGTGGGTCCTACGAGCAGTACGTC. The rearrangement links TRBV6-6 to TRBJ2-7; D might be TRBD1 (5 bases). Germline CDR1 is MNHNY and CDR2 is SVGAGI (reference sequence). There are 15 residues in the CDR3. V was pared by 4 bases and J by 1 base, with 14 bases between.

The J gene is TRBJ2-5, the V gene TRBV19; D possibly corresponds to TRBD1 (7 bases). This CDR3 has 16 residues. CDR1 and CDR2 from the germline V gene are LNHDA and SQIVND (reference sequence). V was pared by 7 bases and J by 4 bases, with 22 bases between. The CDR3 nucleotides are TGTGCCAGTATGACGACAGGGACTCCTCATGGAGAGACCCAGTACTTC. This sequence encodes CASMTTGTPHGETQYF.

J is TRBJ2-2 and V is TRBV11-3; D is perhaps TRBD2 (5 bases). The CDR3 runs to 16 residues. Germline V gene sequence: CDR1 SGHNT, CDR2 YENEEA. V lost 4 bases and J lost 4, with 16 bases in between. The CDR3 nucleotides read TGTGCCAGCAGCTCTCACGGTACGGCGGGCACCGGGGAGCTGTTTTTT. Residues: CASSSHGTAGTGELFF.

This chain joins TRBV5-1 and TRBJ1-2; D not resolved. Trimming removed 0 bases at V and 3 bases at J, with 9 bases between. Germline CDR1 and CDR2: SGHRS and YFSETQ. The CDR3 length is 14 residues. The CDR3 here is CASSLGAVDYGYTF. The CDR3 DNA follows: TGCGCCAGCAGCTTGGGTGCAGTGGACTATGGCTACACCTTC.